This passage covers 30 T cell receptor beta chains from one sample sequenced in a study of blood T cell repertoires in COVID-19. Sequencing was performed with immunoSEQ multiplex PCR; in TCRdb, only in-frame clones are kept and a portion is missing. Here the sample spans more than 95,000 clones, approximately 84% being singletons. The source material was peripheral blood. These receptors originate from a human donor in a cohort sampled during active or convalescent COVID-19.

The CDR3 is CASSASGTGHGNEQFF. CDR3 bases: TGTGCCAGCAGCGCTTCCGGGACAGGGCATGGCAATGAGCAGTTCTTC. The V gene is TRBV9, the J gene TRBJ2-1; TRBD1 matches at 9 bases. The CDR3 contains 16 residues. The J segment lost 6 bases and the V segment lost 3 bases, leaving 10 bases of the junction unmatched. CDR1 is SGDLS, CDR2 YYNGEE, per germline.

For this clone: Sequence at one end of the junction differs from germline and may be a read error. The chain couples TRBV30 to TRBJ2-7, with 11 nucleotides matching TRBD1. CDR1 GTSNPN and CDR2 SVGIG come from the germline V gene (reference sequence). CDR3 length: 10 amino acids. CDR3 sequence reads: CAWSAGTGGF. The CDR3 region has the DNA TGTGCCTGGAGTGCCGGGACAGGGGGTTTC.

The chain couples TRBV28 to TRBJ2-3, with D unresolved. The V end lost 8 bases, the J end lost 6 bases, and 9 bases lay between the germline ends. The V gene's germline CDR1 is MDHEN and CDR2 SYDVKM. The CDR3 loop spans 11 amino acids. The CDR3 loop reads CASSLSDTQYF. The CDR3 DNA is TGTGCCAGCTCTCTTTCGGATACGCAGTATTTT.

Worth noting for this clone: The CDR3 ends on some other residue instead of the conserved phenylalanine or tryptophan, so this is likely a read error. Because the CDR3's place on the DNA is in doubt, the DNA is left out and the CDR3 is given as listed by TCRdb. The chain joins TRBV24-1 to TRBJ1-2; the DNA was not compared with TRBD1, the D call given in the table. The germline V gene has CDR1 KGHDR and CDR2 SFDVKD. The CDR3 length is 13 residues, termini included. The CDR3 reads CATSDFRDSLRTL.

V is TRBV5-8 and J is TRBJ1-1, with D unclear. Germline values: CDR1 SGHTS, CDR2 YDEGEE. The CDR3 covers 14 residues. The germline V and J ends were trimmed by 5 bases and 0 bases, with 11 bases remaining between them. This chain's CDR3 is CASRGLGLNTEAFF. DNA of the CDR3: TGTGCCAGCAGAGGACTCGGGCTGAACACTGAAGCTTTCTTT.

The CDR3 here is CASSRNTGELFF. CDR3 sequence (DNA): TGTGCCAGCAGCCGGAACACCGGGGAGCTGTTTTTT. V is TRBV5-4 and J is TRBJ2-2; D is unresolved. This CDR3 spans 12 amino acids. Trimming took 4 bases from V and 1 from J, leaving 2 bases between them. Germline V gene data show CDR1 as SGHNT and CDR2 as YYREEE (reference sequence).

V usage is TRBV7-2 and J usage is TRBJ2-3; 9 bases map to TRBD1. Germline V lookup: CDR1 SGHTA, CDR2 FQGNSA. The CDR3 totals 15 residues. Losses at the gene ends were 5 bases for V and 4 bases for J; bases not matched to a gene: 7. CDR3 sequence: CASSRGDRVADTQYF. As DNA, the CDR3 is TGTGCCAGCAGCCGCGGGGACAGGGTTGCAGATACGCAGTATTTT.

The chain couples TRBV6-5 to TRBJ1-2; the D is unclear. Germline CDR1 is MNHEY and CDR2 is SVGAGI. The CDR3 runs to 11 residues. Trimming removed 4 bases from V and 3 bases from J, with 3 bases in between. CDR3 sequence reads: CASSSDYGYTF. CDR3 in DNA: TGTGCCAGCAGTTCGGACTATGGCTACACCTTC.

The CDR3 sequence: CASEKPRAPDTQYF. The CDR3 DNA follows: TGTGCCAGCGAGAAACCCAGGGCACCAGATACGCAGTATTTT. The chain has TRBV21-1 and TRBJ2-3; the table names TRBD1, a call not compared with the DNA. TRBV21-1 is deemed a pseudogene. This CDR3 spans 14 amino acids.

The gene calls are TRBV28 and TRBJ2-7, with a weak D call TRBD1 (5 bases). V lost 8 bases to trimming and J lost 0 bases, with 17 bases between them. This CDR3 contains 15 residues. CDR1 and CDR2 from the germline V gene are MDHEN and SYDVKM. CDR3 in amino acids: CASGNNQGFSYEQYF. The CDR3 DNA reads as TGTGCCAGCGGAAACAATCAGGGATTCTCCTACGAGCAGTACTTC.

This clone was picked up many times. A read error may account for a junction end that differs from germline. This rearrangement joins TRBV7-7 to TRBJ2-5; no clear D gene. Germline V gene lookup returns CDR1 SSHAT and CDR2 FNYEAQ (reference sequence). CDR3 size: 13 residues. The CDR3 spells CASSLGSTRTQYF. The CDR3 DNA reads TGTGCTAGCAGCTTAGGCTCCACCAGGACCCAGTACTTC.

Only one count was recorded for this clone. The chain links TRBV6-1 to TRBJ1-3, with no clear D. CDR1 and CDR2 from the germline V gene are MNHNS and SASEGT. The V end was cut by 5 bases, the J end by 2 bases, with 16 bases between. CDR3 length: 16 amino acids. The CDR3 nucleotides are TGTGCCAGCAGTAAAGGATGGGGAGCAACTGGAAACACCATATATTTT. It yields the protein CASSKGWGATGNTIYF.

The rearrangement uses TRBV29-1 and TRBJ1-1, with TRBD1 identical over 8 bases. The CDR3 runs to 12 residues. In germline, CDR1 is SQVTM, CDR2 ANQGSEA. The V segment lost 4 bases and the J segment 7 bases; nucleotides outside the gene matches: 5. CDR3 nucleotides: TGCAGCGTTGCGGACAGGGAATTTGAAGCTTTCTTT. This codes for CSVADREFEAFF.

This chain joins TRBV12-3 or TRBV12-4 and TRBJ2-6; D unclear. The V and J ends lost 5 bases and 0 bases respectively, with 2 bases between them. The length of the CDR3 is 13 residues. The CDR3 here is CASSLSGANVLTF. CDR3 nucleotide sequence: TGTGCCAGCAGTCTCTCTGGGGCCAACGTCCTGACTTTC.

The gene calls are TRBV9 and TRBJ1-1; D unclear. The ends were cut back, 4 bases at V and 4 bases at J, with 14 bases in the middle. Germline CDR1 SGDLS, CDR2 YYNGEE. This CDR3 spans 14 amino acids. DNA of the CDR3: TGTGCCAGCAGCCCTGCCGCTGGTAGCACTGAAGCTTTCTTT. Translation: CASSPAAGSTEAFF.

The chain couples TRBV2 to TRBJ2-2; 7 bases are shared with TRBD2. V dropped 7 bases and J dropped 1; count of bases not matched to a gene: 6. The CDR3 has 15 amino acids. From germline, CDR1 is SNHLY and CDR2 FYNNEI. The CDR3 protein is CASNRGVMNTGELFF. CDR3 DNA: TGTGCCAGCAACCGGGGGGTGATGAACACCGGGGAGCTGTTTTTT.

The chain is built from TRBV11-2 and TRBJ2-3; 9 positions match TRBD1. The germline V gene encodes CDR1 SGHAT and CDR2 FQNNGV. V shed 3 bases and J 1 base; nucleotides not matched to a gene: 5. The length of the CDR3 is 16 residues. In DNA, the CDR3 is TGTGCCAGCAGCTTGGGCCGGACAGGGGGCACAGATACGCAGTATTTT. Protein sequence: CASSLGRTGGTDTQYF.

The gene calls are TRBV7-8 and TRBJ1-5; weak D call: TRBD1 (6 bases). This CDR3 region has 14 residues. Trimming cost V 5 bases and J 4 bases, with 12 bases left between them. Germline V gene sequence: CDR1 SGHVS, CDR2 FQNEAQ. The CDR3 here is CASSPTGANQPQHF. The DNA of the CDR3 is TGTGCCAGCAGCCCGACAGGAGCTAATCAGCCCCAGCATTTT.

The chain recombines TRBV2 with TRBJ2-1; 14 nucleotides line up with TRBD2. Germline lookup yields CDR1 SNHLY and CDR2 FYNNEI. V trimming: 8 bases; J trimming: 10 bases; junction bases outside the gene matches: 7. The CDR3 is 14 residues long. The CDR3 sequence is CASSTSGGAKEQFF. The CDR3 bases are TGTGCCAGCTCGACTAGCGGGGGGGCCAAGGAGCAGTTCTTC.

DNA for the CDR3: TGTGCCAGCAGGGCGGACAATGAAGCTTTCTTT. It yields the protein CASRADNEAFF. This sequence joins TRBV6-5 and TRBJ1-1; D is perhaps TRBD1 (5 bases). Trimming left V 6 bases short and J 7 bases short, with 9 bases between. Germline assignment: CDR1 MNHEY and CDR2 SVGAGI. This CDR3 has 11 residues.

There are a few counts of this clone. The chain combines TRBV4-3 with TRBJ1-2; no definite D call. V dropped 4 bases and J dropped 4 bases, with 16 bases sitting between them. In germline, CDR1 is LGHNA, CDR2 YSLEER. This CDR3 region has 15 residues. In DNA, the CDR3 is TGCGCCAGCAGCCCTGACATATCGGGGATCTATGGCTACACCTTC. Amino acids: CASSPDISGIYGYTF.

This chain connects TRBV7-9 to TRBJ1-3; D possibly corresponds to TRBD1 (6 bases). This CDR3 spans 15 amino acids. Germline V gives CDR1 SEHNR, CDR2 FQNEAQ (reference sequence). Between the trimmed V and J ends, which lost 1 base and 2 bases, there was a span of 9 bases. The CDR3 nucleotides read TGTGCCAGCAGCTTAGGACAGGCAGCTGGAAACACCATATATTTT. Its translation: CASSLGQAAGNTIYF.

The chain recombines TRBV5-1 with TRBJ2-1; 8 bases align to TRBD2. This CDR3 has 14 residues. CDR1 and CDR2 from the germline V gene are SGHRS and YFSETQ. Trimming took 5 bases from V and 8 from J; bases not matched to a gene: 9. The CDR3 loop reads CASSLGGALDEQFF. The CDR3 DNA is TGCGCCAGCAGTCTCGGGGGGGCTTTAGATGAGCAGTTCTTC.

V gene TRBV5-1 combines with J gene TRBJ1-3, with 7 bases aligning to TRBD1. This CDR3 region has 16 residues. Per germline, CDR1 SGHRS and CDR2 YFSETQ. Trimming removed 3 bases from V and 0 bases from J; junction bases left unmatched: 6. CDR3 sequence (DNA): TGCGCCAGCAGCTGGGGTTACAGGGGCTCTGGAAACACCATATATTTT. The encoded protein is CASSWGYRGSGNTIYF.

The rearrangement joins TRBV28 to TRBJ2-2, with no clear D. Germline assignment: CDR1 MDHEN and CDR2 SYDVKM. V was trimmed by 2 bases and J by 3 bases, leaving 10 bases between them. The CDR3 is 15 residues long. Here the CDR3 reads CASSLGLADTGELFF. CDR3 nucleotide sequence: TGTGCCAGCAGTTTAGGATTAGCAGACACCGGGGAGCTGTTTTTT.

The V call is TRBV6-5, the J call TRBJ2-5, with 7 bases lining up with TRBD1. The CDR3 sequence is 15 residues long. Germline trimming cut 7 bases from V and 5 bases from J; bases unmatched to any gene: 13. Per germline, CDR1 MNHEY and CDR2 SVGAGI. The CDR3 nucleotides read TGTGCCAGCATGAAGGGAGTAGGGGGCTTGGAGACCCAGTACTTC. This translates into CASMKGVGGLETQYF.

This CDR3 is CASSKDRNTEAFF. CDR3 DNA: TGTGCCAGCAGCAAGGACAGGAACACTGAAGCTTTCTTT. J is TRBJ1-1 and V is TRBV6-2 or TRBV6-3, with a possible D match to TRBD1 (6 bases). The CDR3 length is 13 residues. Looked up from germline, CDR1 is MNHEY and CDR2 is SVGEGT. Trimming left V 6 bases short and J 1 base short, with 9 bases between.

The chain has TRBV4-2 and TRBJ2-7, with D possibly being TRBD1 (5 bases). V lost 0 bases and J 6 bases, leaving 21 bases between the germline ends. This CDR3 is built from 17 residues. CDR1 is LGHNA and CDR2 is YNFKEQ in the germline V gene. CDR3 amino acids: CASSQETARATLSEQYF. Here the CDR3 DNA reads TGTGCCAGCAGCCAAGAGACAGCCAGGGCCACCTTGTCCGAGCAGTACTTC.

The V call is TRBV5-1, the J call TRBJ1-2, with D perhaps TRBD1 (5 bases). Trimming removed 4 bases from V and 6 bases from J, with 13 bases in between. Germline loops: CDR1 SGHRS, CDR2 YFSETQ. The CDR3 is made up of 13 amino acids. CDR3 in DNA: TGCGCCAGCAGCGTCCAGGGTTTGGATGGCTACACCTTC. Translated, it gives CASSVQGLDGYTF.

The chain uses TRBV30 and TRBJ2-3; tentatively, D is TRBD2 (5 bases). The CDR3 extends over 14 amino acids. Per the germline V gene, CDR1 is GTSNPN and CDR2 is SVGIG (reference sequence). V was cut by 2 bases and J by 5 bases, with 14 bases left in between. The DNA for the CDR3 is TGTGCCTGGAGTTCGGCCCGCCGGGGAGATACGCAGTATTTT. The encoded protein is CAWSSARRGDTQYF.